Presented here are 32 T cell receptor beta chains from one specimen sequenced in a study of shared clonotypes between healthy human individuals. TCRdb's copy holds only in-frame clones and misses some; the assay was immunoSEQ multiplex PCR. The sample has roughly 2,300,000 clones, about nine tenths seen once. Source material: naive CD4+ T cells from PBMCs. Subset meaning: CD45RA+ positively selected. The receptors were gathered from a man between 18 and 29 years old in good health. Some clones in this sample may be carry-over from other donors' samples.

Only a few counts were recorded for this clone. The chain uses TRBV6-4 and TRBJ1-2; a weak D match, TRBD1 (6 bases). Trimming removed 5 bases at V and 8 bases at J, with 12 bases between. There are 12 residues in the CDR3. Germline lookup yields CDR1 MRHNA and CDR2 SNTAGT. For the CDR3, the DNA is TGTGCCAGCAGTCTGGGGGCGGGAGGCTACACCTTC. Translating gives CASSLGAGGYTF.

This sequence joins TRBV7-9 and TRBJ2-1, with 7 bases fitting TRBD2. This CDR3 is built from 14 residues. Germline V gives CDR1 SEHNR, CDR2 FQNEAQ (reference sequence). Trimming at V came to 3 bases and at J to 8 bases, leaving 7 bases not matched to a gene. CDR3 region: CASSFYAGVDEQFF. The CDR3 DNA reads TGTGCCAGCAGCTTCTATGCGGGAGTAGATGAGCAGTTCTTC.

The chain joins TRBV4-2 to TRBJ2-7, with 7 bases identical to TRBD1. CDR1 is LGHNA, CDR2 YNFKEQ, per germline. This CDR3 region has 17 residues. Trimming cost V 0 bases and J 0 bases; bases outside gene matches: 8. CDR3: CASSQEGTARYSYEQYF. CDR3 sequence (DNA): TGTGCCAGCAGCCAAGAAGGGACAGCCAGATACTCCTACGAGCAGTACTTC.

A remark on this clone: This sample also contains other DNA sequences that code for the same CDR3. This chain links TRBV27 with TRBJ1-5; D perhaps matches TRBD1 (6 bases). V lost 5 bases to trimming and J lost 0 bases, with 8 bases between them. This CDR3 spans 14 amino acids. Germline assignment: CDR1 MNHEY and CDR2 SMNVEV (reference sequence). The CDR3 DNA reads as TGTGCCAGCAGTGACAGGTATAGCAATCAGCCCCAGCATTTT. Its translation is CASSDRYSNQPQHF.

This chain links TRBV4-3 with TRBJ2-3; 8 bases line up with TRBD2. In germline, CDR1 is LGHNA, CDR2 YSLEER. The V gene end was trimmed by 4 bases and the J gene end by 2 bases; junction bases not matched to a gene: 14. The length of the CDR3 is 18 residues. DNA of the CDR3: TGCGCCAGCAGCCCCACCGTCCCGGGACTAGTTCTCACAGATACGCAGTATTTT. Amino acid sequence: CASSPTVPGLVLTDTQYF.

CDR3 coding DNA: TGCGCCAGCAGCCTGGACAGGGGGGTCGGAGCTTTCTTT. Translated: CASSLDRGVGAFF. The chain uses TRBV5-1 and TRBJ1-1; 10 bases are a match to TRBD1. J was trimmed by 10 bases and V by 4 bases; bases with no gene match: 7. This CDR3 is 13 amino acids long. The germline V gene has CDR1 SGHRS and CDR2 YFSETQ.

V usage is TRBV4-2 and J usage is TRBJ1-1, with D unresolved. Germline CDR1 and CDR2: LGHNA and YNFKEQ. V was shortened by 0 bases and J by 0 bases, with 5 bases between the two germline ends. CDR3 length: 14 residues. For the CDR3, the DNA is TGTGCCAGCAGCCAAGATAAGATGAACACTGAAGCTTTCTTT. Translation gives CASSQDKMNTEAFF.

The chain joins TRBV18 to TRBJ1-1; D call uncertain. The CDR3 sequence is 14 residues long. CDR1 is KGHSH, CDR2 LQKENI, per germline. V lost 2 bases to trimming and J lost 4 bases, with 11 bases between them. The CDR3: CASSPLEGGTEAFF. The DNA of the CDR3 is TGTGCCAGCTCACCATTGGAAGGAGGCACTGAAGCTTTCTTT.

The genes are TRBV11-2 and TRBJ1-5; unclear D gene. CDR1 and CDR2 (germline): SGHAT, FQNNGV. The CDR3 is 16 residues long. With 5 bases removed from V and 0 bases from J, the gap between germline ends came to 14 bases. CDR3 nucleotides: TGTGCCAGCAGCGTACGAGATAGGGATAGCAATCAGCCCCAGCATTTT. This encodes CASSVRDRDSNQPQHF. Drawing the rest from reference TRBV11-2 and TRBJ1-5, the complete variable domain is EAGVAQSPRYKIIEKRQSVAFWCNPISGHATLYWYQQILGQGPKLLIQFQNNGVVDDSQLPKDRFSAERLKGVDSTLKIQPAKLEDSAVYLCASSVRDRDSNQPQHFGDGTRLSIL.

This clone has a single count. The chain uses TRBV9 and TRBJ2-1, with D possibly being TRBD2 (6 bases). Germline CDR1 SGDLS, CDR2 YYNGEE. The CDR3 consists of 18 residues. Trimming left V 1 base short and J 0 bases short, with 17 bases between. In DNA form, the CDR3 reads TGTGCCAGCAGCGTACGGATTGGGACTGGAAGCTCCTACAATGAGCAGTTCTTC. It encodes CASSVRIGTGSSYNEQFF.

The rearrangement joins TRBV25-1 to TRBJ1-4; perhaps TRBD1 as D (6 bases). V gave up 3 bases and J gave up 6 bases, with 11 bases separating them. From germline, CDR1 is MGHDK and CDR2 SYGVNS. CDR3 size: 14 residues. The CDR3 DNA reads TGTGCCAGCAGTGATTCAGGGGCGGATGAAAAACTGTTTTTT. Its translation is CASSDSGADEKLFF.

The V gene is TRBV29-1, the J gene TRBJ2-1, with 14 bases fitting TRBD2. The CDR3 length is 17 residues. The V gene's germline CDR1 is SQVTM and CDR2 ANQGSEA. Trimming removed 6 bases from V and 10 bases from J; junction bases left unmatched: 17. CDR3 protein: CSVDISGLAGGGGEQFF. The CDR3 DNA follows: TGCAGCGTGGACATTTCCGGACTAGCGGGAGGAGGCGGCGAGCAGTTCTTC.

The V and J genes are TRBV7-9 and TRBJ2-1, with 13 bases aligning to TRBD2. The CDR3 sequence is 19 residues long. V lost 5 bases, J lost 1 base, and 11 bases stayed unmatched. Germline CDR1 and CDR2: SEHNR and FQNEAQ (reference sequence). The CDR3: CASSPAGTSGTGSYNEQFF. DNA for the CDR3: TGTGCCAGCAGCCCAGCCGGGACTAGCGGGACCGGGTCCTACAATGAGCAGTTCTTC. Full variable domain (missing parts from reference TRBV7-9 and TRBJ2-1): DTGVSQNPRHKITKRGQNVTFRCDPISEHNRLYWYRQTLGQGPEFLTYFQNEAQLEKSRLLSDRFSAERPKGSFSTLEIQRTEQGDSAMYLCASSPAGTSGTGSYNEQFFGPGTRLTVL.

The chain couples TRBV15 to TRBJ2-5, with 9 positions matching TRBD2. Germline loops: CDR1 LNHNV, CDR2 YYDKDF (reference sequence). V trimming: 0 bases; J trimming: 5 bases; junction bases outside the gene matches: 7. CDR3 length: 16 amino acids. The CDR3: CATSRDRAGGPETQYF. In nucleotides, the CDR3 is TGTGCCACCAGCAGAGATCGGGCGGGAGGGCCGGAGACCCAGTACTTC.

This chain joins TRBV4-3 and TRBJ2-3; 10 bases line up with TRBD2. Germline CDR1 LGHNA, CDR2 YSLEER. Trimming at V came to 0 bases and at J to 8 bases, leaving 11 bases not matched to a gene. The CDR3 length is 17 residues. The CDR3 DNA is TGCGCCAGCAGCCAAGATCGTGGACTAGCGGAACTTGCTACGCAGTATTTT. Its protein is CASSQDRGLAELATQYF.

The chain uses TRBV18 and TRBJ2-2; 11 nucleotides match TRBD1. The CDR3 totals 17 residues. CDR1 and CDR2 (germline): KGHSH, LQKENI. The J segment lost 2 bases and the V segment lost 3 bases, leaving 5 bases of the junction unmatched. The CDR3 nucleotides read TGTGCCAGCTCACCCTACGGGACAGGGGGAAACACCGGGGAGCTGTTTTTT. Its translation is CASSPYGTGGNTGELFF.

The chain has TRBV9 and TRBJ2-1; possibly TRBD1 or TRBD2 for D (6 bases each). CDR1 and CDR2 (germline): SGDLS, YYNGEE. The CDR3 totals 17 residues. The V gene lost 4 bases and the J gene lost 7 bases, with 24 bases spanning the gap. The CDR3 is CASSLGGPYPGLNEQFF. DNA for the CDR3: TGTGCCAGCAGCCTTGGGGGGCCTTATCCGGGATTAAATGAGCAGTTCTTC.

J is TRBJ2-7 and V is TRBV5-4, with D tentatively TRBD2 (5 bases). Germline V gene data show CDR1 as SGHNT and CDR2 as YYREEE (reference sequence). V was pared by 0 bases and J by 9 bases, with 13 bases between. The CDR3 consists of 13 residues. CDR3 coding DNA: TGTGCCAGCAGCTTGGGGGCGGAGGCAAGGCAGTACTTC. It translates to CASSLGAEARQYF.

A single count supports this clone. The V gene is TRBV11-2, the J gene TRBJ2-5; D unresolved. CDR1 SGHAT and CDR2 FQNNGV come from the germline V gene. The CDR3 spans 13 residues. Trimming stripped 4 bases from V and 1 base from J, with 7 bases between. CDR3 loop: CASSYYSQETQYF. For the CDR3, the DNA is TGTGCCAGCAGCTATTACAGCCAAGAGACCCAGTACTTC. Filled out from reference TRBV11-2 and TRBJ2-5, the complete variable domain reads EAGVAQSPRYKIIEKRQSVAFWCNPISGHATLYWYQQILGQGPKLLIQFQNNGVVDDSQLPKDRFSAERLKGVDSTLKIQPAKLEDSAVYLCASSYYSQETQYFGPGTRLLVL.

Points on this clone: The sample holds other DNA sequences that translate to the same CDR3. This chain joins TRBV27 and TRBJ1-2; 7 positions agree with TRBD1. This CDR3 spans 14 amino acids. The germline CDR1 and CDR2 sequences are MNHEY and SMNVEV (reference sequence). The junction had 2 bases not matched to a gene; V was cut back by 3 bases and J by 1 base. CDR3 bases: TGTGCCAGCAGTTTGACAGGGCTTAACTATGGCTACACCTTC. The encoded protein is CASSLTGLNYGYTF.

Here the CDR3 DNA reads TGTGCCAGCAGCTTAGGTAGGGGTTTCACCTACGAGCAGTACTTC. It codes for CASSLGRGFTYEQYF. The V gene is TRBV7-2, the J gene TRBJ2-7, with a possible D match to TRBD1 (5 bases). There are 15 residues in the CDR3. Germline CDR1 reads SGHTA; CDR2 reads FQGNSA. Between the trimmed V and J ends, which lost 1 base and 2 bases, there was a span of 12 bases.

Note on this clone: The sample carries other DNA sequences with the same CDR3. This sequence joins TRBV4-1 and TRBJ1-1; tentative D call: TRBD1 (5 bases). V was shortened by 0 bases and J by 4 bases, with 9 bases between the two germline ends. This CDR3 comprises 14 residues. Germline CDR1 MGHRA, CDR2 YSYEKL. CDR3 amino acids: CASSQEGRVTEAFF. CDR3 bases: TGCGCCAGCAGCCAAGAAGGCAGGGTCACTGAAGCTTTCTTT.

The genes are TRBV5-4 and TRBJ1-1; D is possibly TRBD1 (6 bases). Per the germline V gene, CDR1 is SGHNT and CDR2 is YYREEE (reference sequence). Trimming left V 0 bases short and J 1 base short, with 19 bases between. The CDR3 runs to 18 residues. The CDR3 loop is CASSLGNWGGFGNTEAFF. DNA for the CDR3: TGTGCCAGCAGCTTGGGGAATTGGGGGGGCTTTGGGAACACTGAAGCTTTCTTT.

This chain connects TRBV29-1 to TRBJ1-2; TRBD1 aligns across 11 bases. V dropped 3 bases and J dropped 3; count of bases not matched to a gene: 6. The germline V gene has CDR1 SQVTM and CDR2 ANQGSEA. The CDR3 length is 15 residues. CDR3 in amino acids: CSVEDRGRGYYGYTF. The CDR3 DNA sequence: TGCAGCGTTGAGGACAGGGGGCGTGGATACTATGGCTACACCTTC.

Comments on this clone: This sample also contains other DNA sequences that code for the same CDR3. The chain has TRBV7-6 and TRBJ2-1; D remains ambiguous. The CDR3 runs to 15 residues. Per germline, CDR1 SGHVS and CDR2 FNYEAQ. V was pared by 2 bases and J by 3 bases, with 11 bases between. DNA of the CDR3: TGTGCCAGCAGCTTAACCGGTTCAAGCTACAATGAGCAGTTCTTC. This translates into CASSLTGSSYNEQFF. The whole variable domain, remainder taken from reference TRBV7-6 and TRBJ2-1, is GAGVSQSPRYKVTKRGQDVALRCDPISGHVSLYWYRQALGQGPEFLTYFNYEAQQDKSGLPNDRFSAERPEGSISTLTIQRTEQRDSAMYRCASSLTGSSYNEQFFGPGTRLTVL.

V gene TRBV27 combines with J gene TRBJ1-4; TRBD1 aligns across 7 bases. CDR1 is MNHEY, CDR2 SMNVEV, per germline (reference sequence). Trimming cost V 6 bases and J 6 bases; bases outside gene matches: 7. The CDR3 covers 14 residues. Here the CDR3 reads CASRKGALDEKLFF. CDR3 DNA: TGTGCCAGCAGGAAGGGGGCGCTGGATGAAAAACTGTTTTTT.

The rearrangement uses TRBV29-1 and TRBJ2-7; 12 bases agree with TRBD2. CDR1 is SQVTM and CDR2 is ANQGSEA in the germline V gene. CDR3 size: 18 residues. V shed 6 bases and J 0 bases; nucleotides not matched to a gene: 15. This CDR3 reads CSVTGIRLAGDLSYEQYF. In nucleotides, the CDR3 is TGCAGCGTGACGGGGATCCGACTAGCGGGAGACCTCTCCTACGAGCAGTACTTC.

The chain employs TRBV9 and TRBJ1-2; 10 bases agree with TRBD1. The CDR3 loop spans 13 amino acids. The J segment lost 6 bases and the V segment lost 3 bases, leaving 2 bases of the junction unmatched. Germline CDR1 is SGDLS and CDR2 is YYNGEE. CDR3 bases: TGTGCCAGCAGCGGACAGGGGGCCCATGGCTACACCTTC. Translating gives CASSGQGAHGYTF.

The chain carries TRBV18 and TRBJ2-1; tentative D call: TRBD2 (5 bases). The germline gives CDR1 KGHSH, CDR2 LQKENI. CDR3 size: 13 residues. V was cut by 5 bases and J by 7 bases, with 12 bases left in between. CDR3 in DNA: TGTGCCAGCTCAAGGACTGCTCCAAATGAGCAGTTCTTC. Amino acids: CASSRTAPNEQFF.

In regard to this clone: At the DNA level, this CDR3 is encoded by other sequences in the same sample as well. The J gene is TRBJ1-5, the V gene TRBV18; no clear D gene. CDR1 and CDR2 from the germline V gene are KGHSH and LQKENI. The CDR3 has 14 amino acids. With 6 bases removed from V and 0 bases from J, the gap between germline ends came to 9 bases. The CDR3 protein is CASSLQDSNQPQHF. The CDR3 nucleotides read TGTGCCAGCTCTCTTCAGGATAGCAATCAGCCCCAGCATTTT. Combining the CDR3 with reference TRBV18 and TRBJ1-5 gives the whole variable domain NAGVMQNPRHLVRRRGQEARLRCSPMKGHSHVYWYRQLPEEGLKFMVYLQKENIIDESGMPKERFSAEFPKEGPSILRIQQVVRGDSAAYFCASSLQDSNQPQHFGDGTRLSIL.

J is TRBJ2-3 and V is TRBV29-1; 13 bases match TRBD2. The CDR3 runs to 18 residues. From germline, CDR1 is SQVTM and CDR2 ANQGSEA. J lost 4 bases, V lost 2 bases, and 12 bases had no gene match. DNA for the CDR3: TGCAGCGTTGAAACTTGGACTAGCGGGAGTTTATGGGCAGATACGCAGTATTTT. Amino acids: CSVETWTSGSLWADTQYF.

This clone was recorded a few times. The rearrangement links TRBV19 to TRBJ2-6, with TRBD1 identical over 9 bases. This CDR3 contains 17 residues. Trimming at V came to 5 bases and at J to 0 bases, leaving 5 bases not matched to a gene. Per germline, CDR1 LNHDA and CDR2 SQIVND (reference sequence). CDR3 in amino acids: CASSRDRAASGANVLTF. DNA for the CDR3: TGTGCCAGTAGTCGGGACAGGGCGGCCTCTGGGGCCAACGTCCTGACTTTC.